This TCR beta chain was sequenced during a study of control samples from healthy donors and cancer patients (dated by TCRdb to between 2020 and 2021). The protocol used for the library was the immunoSEQ multiplex PCR assay. Drawn from immuneACCESS, this table holds only the in-frame rearrangements with V and J called that TCRdb kept. Clones are partly lost; checked studies trace under half to an unresolved V gene and leave the rest unexplained. The sample yields roughly 100,000 clones; about 91% were counted once. 2% to 2.5% of the sample belongs to the ten largest clones. With regard to this clone: It has no known antigen specificity. Per-nucleotide qualities are absent, and no much larger clonotype sits a single base away.

The specimen was blood. The source is a young woman in good health.

The sequenced DNA is TGTGCCAGCAGCTTAATAGGAAATTCACCCCTCCACTTT. It specifies CASSLIGNSPLHF. The receptor chain draws on TRBV11-2 and TRBJ1-6; the D segment cannot be called with confidence. Looking up the germline V gene yields CDR1 SGHAT and CDR2 FQNNGV. The CDR3 sequence holds 13 residues, the cysteine and phenylalanine included. Only CDR3 DNA remains: 39 bases, in frame from the first base. V was cut back by 2 bases and J by 7 bases, leaving a gap of 6 bases between them.